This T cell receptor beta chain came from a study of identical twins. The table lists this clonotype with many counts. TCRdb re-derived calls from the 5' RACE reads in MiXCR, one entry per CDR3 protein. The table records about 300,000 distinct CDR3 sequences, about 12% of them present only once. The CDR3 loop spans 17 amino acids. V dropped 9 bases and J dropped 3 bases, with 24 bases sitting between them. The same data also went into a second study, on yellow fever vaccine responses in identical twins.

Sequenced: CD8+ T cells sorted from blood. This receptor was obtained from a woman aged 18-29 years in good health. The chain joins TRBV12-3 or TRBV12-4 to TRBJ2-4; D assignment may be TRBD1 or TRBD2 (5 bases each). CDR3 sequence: CASWASQGDWGKNIQYF. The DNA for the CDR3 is TGTGCCAGTTGGGCGAGCCAGGGAGATTGGGGCAAAAACATTCAGTACTTC.